Listed here are 6 T cell receptor beta chains from one sample, sequenced in a study of blood T cell repertoires in COVID-19. Sequenced by immunoSEQ multiplex PCR; TCRdb stores in-frame clones only, minus some. The sample yields under 300,000 clones, less than 90% seen once. The sample consisted of peripheral blood. The origin of the receptors is a woman in her twenties or thirties with COVID-19, enrolled during active disease.

This chain uses TRBV19 with TRBJ1-6; no firm D call. This CDR3 has 14 amino acids. V lost 4 bases, J lost 5 bases, and 9 bases lay in between. In germline, CDR1 is LNHDA, CDR2 SQIVND (reference sequence). CDR3 coding DNA: TGTGCCAGTAGTAACAGCTTGCATAATTCACCCCTCCACTTT. Protein: CASSNSLHNSPLHF.

V and J are TRBV28 and TRBJ2-7; 7 bases match TRBD2. The CDR3 totals 16 residues. The V gene end was trimmed by 6 bases and the J gene end by 0 bases; junction bases not matched to a gene: 11. From germline, CDR1 is MDHEN and CDR2 SYDVKM. CDR3 coding DNA: TGTGCCAGCAGAGTCGGGGGGTGGGCGGGCTCCTACGAGCAGTACTTC. Its protein is CASRVGGWAGSYEQYF.

The V and J genes are TRBV5-1 and TRBJ2-7; 10 nucleotides line up with TRBD1. This CDR3 has 16 amino acids. The germline gives CDR1 SGHRS, CDR2 YFSETQ. V dropped 2 bases and J dropped 6; count of bases not matched to a gene: 11. The chain's CDR3 is CASSFSPTGTGVEQYF. CDR3 DNA: TGCGCCAGCAGCTTTTCCCCTACCGGGACAGGGGTCGAGCAGTACTTC.

The chain combines TRBV27 with TRBJ1-3, with 7 positions matching TRBD1. CDR3 length: 14 amino acids. CDR1 is MNHEY, CDR2 SMNVEV, per germline (reference sequence). Trimming cost V 5 bases and J 2 bases; bases outside gene matches: 3. DNA of the CDR3: TGTGCCAGCAGTAAGCAGGGGGCTGGAAACACCATATATTTT. This gives the protein CASSKQGAGNTIYF.

The chain employs TRBV5-1 and TRBJ2-1; 7 bases are a match to TRBD1. CDR3 length: 15 residues. Germline CDR1 SGHRS, CDR2 YFSETQ. Trimming at V came to 2 bases and at J to 4 bases, leaving 6 bases not matched to a gene. The CDR3 DNA follows: TGCGCCAGCAGCTTACAGGGGCCAAAGTACAATGAGCAGTTCTTC. This sequence encodes CASSLQGPKYNEQFF.

V usage is TRBV4-1 and J usage is TRBJ2-1, with D perhaps TRBD2 (6 bases). Trimming removed 4 bases from V and 5 bases from J, with 15 bases in between. This CDR3 comprises 15 residues. Germline V gene sequence: CDR1 MGHRA, CDR2 YSYEKL. The CDR3 sequence: CASSPGAGNHNEQFF. CDR3 DNA sequence: TGCGCCAGCAGCCCAGGTGCGGGGAACCACAATGAGCAGTTCTTC.